The clone carrying this T cell receptor (beta chain) was observed at least ten times. Per germline, CDR1 SQVTM and CDR2 ANQGSEA. V was pared by 6 bases and J by 5 bases, with 14 bases between. The CDR3 totals 13 residues. This record comes from a study of early T cells in non-severe SARS-CoV-2 infection. Study in general: Chains were unpaired, as sequencing was done on bulk RNA from unsorted whole blood.

Using its own MiXCR run on the 5' RACE reads, TCRdb lists one record per CDR3 protein. Here the sample spans about 40,000 distinct CDR3 sequences, 4.7% being singletons. The source of this sequence is an adult who was a healthcare worker with PCR-confirmed SARS-CoV-2 infection or an uninfected control (not recorded which). The genes are TRBV29-1 and TRBJ1-3, with D tentatively TRBD1 (5 bases). The specimen was whole blood. The CDR3: CSVVQAPRNTIYF. In DNA form, the CDR3 reads TGCAGCGTGGTACAGGCCCCTAGAAACACCATATATTTT.